The text below deals with one T cell receptor beta chain. Germline V gives CDR1 LGHNT, CDR2 FRNRAP. Trimming left V 3 bases short and J 0 bases short, with 9 bases between. The CDR3 runs to 15 residues. Assay used: immunoSEQ multiplex PCR; TCRdb lists only in-frame clones, some missing. The profile shows some 700,000 clones, approximately 90% of them singletons. The source of the sample is a study of shared T cell receptors in the human thymus. These same data were also listed under a study on human thymus T cells. From that paper: During corrective heart surgery, resections were taken, and the thymus tissue came from them. Repertoires from thymus and blood appeared to show biased V and J gene usage.

The source is a boy less than two years old with a congenital heart defect. The J gene is TRBJ1-5, the V gene TRBV12-5; TRBD1 is a possible D gene (6 bases). Sequenced material: thymocytes. The CDR3 sequence is CASGFHRDSNQPQHF. In DNA form, the CDR3 reads TGTGCTAGTGGTTTCCACAGGGATAGCAATCAGCCCCAGCATTTT.